One sample yielded the 17 T cell receptor beta chains listed below, sequenced in a study of T cells in Graves' hyperthyroidism and ophthalmopathy. The source material, RNA transcripts, was used to amplify TCR beta CDR3 regions. When the TCR CDR3 underwent first-round RT-PCR, the HTBI primer set was used. In TCRdb, the multiplex PCR reads were re-called with MiXCR into one record per CDR3 protein. The profile shows fewer than 200,000 distinct CDR3 sequences, more than 15% of them singletons. Sequenced input: blood. Every receptor here comes from a woman aged 45-65 years with Graves' hyperthyroidism.

This clonotype was counted a few times. The J gene is TRBJ1-2, the V gene TRBV27; D unclear. CDR1 MNHEY and CDR2 SMNVEV come from the germline V gene (reference sequence). The CDR3 consists of 13 residues. V was shortened by 4 bases and J by 8 bases, with 14 bases between the two germline ends. In DNA form, the CDR3 reads TGTGCCAGCAGTTCTACTGGACCTCCCGGCTACACCTTC. Encoded protein: CASSSTGPPGYTF.

The chain has TRBV7-2 and TRBJ1-1; D not certain. Germline V lookup: CDR1 SGHTA, CDR2 FQGNSA. V gave up 1 base and J gave up 0 bases, with 9 bases separating them. This CDR3 contains 15 residues. CDR3: CASSLGGYMNTEAFF. The CDR3 DNA follows: TGTGCCAGCAGCTTAGGAGGGTACATGAACACTGAAGCTTTCTTT.

There are many counts of this clonotype. CDR3 bases: TGTGCCAGCAGCCAATACGGACAGGGAAACTATGGCTACACCTTC. Protein sequence: CASSQYGQGNYGYTF. V usage is TRBV3-1 and J usage is TRBJ1-2; 8 bases match TRBD1. This CDR3 spans 15 amino acids. Trimming cost V 2 bases and J 2 bases; bases outside gene matches: 4. Germline CDR1 reads LGHDT; CDR2 reads YNNKEL (reference sequence).

V usage is TRBV3-1 and J usage is TRBJ1-6; no reliable D call. The V end lost 1 base, the J end lost 9 bases, and 4 bases lay between the germline ends. The CDR3 extends over 12 amino acids. Looked up from germline, CDR1 is LGHDT and CDR2 is YNNKEL (reference sequence). The CDR3 reads CASSQGVSPLHF. The CDR3 DNA is TGTGCCAGCAGCCAAGGAGTTTCACCCCTCCACTTT. The variable domain in full, completed from reference TRBV3-1 and TRBJ1-6, reads DTAVSQTPKYLVTQMGNDKSIKCEQNLGHDTMYWYKQDSKKFLKIMFSYNNKELIINETVPNRFSPKSPDKAHLNLHINSLELGDSAVYFCASSQGVSPLHFGNGTRLTVT.

The rearrangement joins TRBV4-1 to TRBJ1-4, with no clear D. Germline lookup yields CDR1 MGHRA and CDR2 YSYEKL. The germline V and J ends were trimmed by 0 bases and 8 bases, with 13 bases remaining between them. This CDR3 comprises 15 residues. The CDR3 bases are TGCGCCAGCAGCCAAGAGGATCGGTTTGGGGAAAAACTGTTTTTT. Residues: CASSQEDRFGEKLFF.

In its sample, this clonotype was seen a few times. The rearrangement joins TRBV6-2 or TRBV6-3 to TRBJ2-4, with 9 bases fitting TRBD1. The V segment lost 6 bases and the J segment 10 bases; nucleotides outside the gene matches: 7. The CDR3 loop spans 13 amino acids. In germline, CDR1 is MNHEY, CDR2 SVGEGT. CDR3 loop: CASRGQGMSIQYF. DNA of the CDR3: TGTGCCAGCAGGGGACAGGGAATGAGTATTCAGTACTTC.

The genes are TRBV5-6 and TRBJ1-1; unclear D gene. Germline values: CDR1 SGHDT, CDR2 YYEEEE. The V end lost 0 bases, the J end lost 6 bases, and 9 bases lay between the germline ends. The CDR3 runs 13 residues. The DNA of the CDR3 is TGTGCCAGCAGCTTGGCCGTGGCAGCTGAAGCTTTCTTT. Translating it yields CASSLAVAAEAFF.

This clonotype was observed at least ten times. The chain carries TRBV20-1 and TRBJ1-1, with TRBD1 as a possible D gene (6 bases). Trimming stripped 6 bases from V and 6 bases from J, with 17 bases between. CDR3 length equals 13 residues. Germline V CDR1 and CDR2: DFQATT, SNEGSKA (reference sequence). DNA for the CDR3: TGCAGTGCCCTTCTCGGGACACTTGCTGAAGCTTTCTTT. Translated, it gives CSALLGTLAEAFF.

This clonotype was counted ten times or more. This chain uses TRBV27 with TRBJ1-1; TRBD1 might be the D (6 bases). The CDR3 runs 15 residues. Per germline, CDR1 MNHEY and CDR2 SMNVEV (reference sequence). The ends were cut back, 0 bases at V and 5 bases at J, with 13 bases in the middle. The CDR3, as DNA: TGTGCCAGCAGTTTATCCGGGACTCAGGGGACTGAAGCTTTCTTT. Encoded protein: CASSLSGTQGTEAFF.

Ten or more counts support this clonotype. CDR3 DNA: TGTGCCAGCAGCCAATTCGTTTCTGGGGCCAACGTCCTGACTTTC. Its translation: CASSQFVSGANVLTF. The rearrangement uses TRBV14 and TRBJ2-6; D ambiguous. Between the trimmed V and J ends, which lost 2 bases and 1 base, there was a span of 6 bases. CDR1 SGHDN and CDR2 FVKESK come from the germline V gene. The CDR3 extends over 15 amino acids.

This clonotype has a count of ten or more. J is TRBJ1-5 and V is TRBV3-1, with no clear D. Germline V CDR1 and CDR2: LGHDT, YNNKEL (reference sequence). The V and J ends lost 3 bases and 5 bases respectively, with 8 bases between them. This CDR3 spans 13 amino acids. DNA of the CDR3: TGTGCCAGCAGCCAGGCAGTTTATCAGCCCCAGCATTTT. This codes for CASSQAVYQPQHF. Supplemented by reference TRBV3-1 and TRBJ1-5, the full variable domain reads DTAVSQTPKYLVTQMGNDKSIKCEQNLGHDTMYWYKQDSKKFLKIMFSYNNKELIINETVPNRFSPKSPDKAHLNLHINSLELGDSAVYFCASSQAVYQPQHFGDGTRLSIL.

This clonotype was detected ten times or more. The chain links TRBV7-9 to TRBJ2-7; D not resolved. CDR3 length: 13 amino acids. Germline CDR1 reads SEHNR; CDR2 reads FQNEAQ (reference sequence). V dropped 5 bases and J dropped 4 bases, with 12 bases sitting between them. Here the CDR3 reads CASSPSLGYEQYF. The CDR3 DNA reads as TGTGCCAGCAGCCCAAGTCTGGGGTACGAGCAGTACTTC. The full variable domain, in which reference TRBV7-9 and TRBJ2-7 provide the parts outside the CDR3, is DTGVSQNPRHKITKRGQNVTFRCDPISEHNRLYWYRQTLGQGPEFLTYFQNEAQLEKSRLLSDRFSAERPKGSFSTLEIQRTEQGDSAMYLCASSPSLGYEQYFGPGTRLTVT.

This clonotype was seen at least ten times. The rearrangement links TRBV6-4 to TRBJ2-3, with 10 bases aligning to TRBD2. Germline CDR1 and CDR2: MRHNA and SNTAGT. Trimming took 0 bases from V and 6 from J; bases not matched to a gene: 3. This CDR3 comprises 15 residues. The CDR3 DNA is TGTGCCAGCAGTGACTCCAGCGGGGGGGTGGATACGCAGTATTTT. Residues: CASSDSSGGVDTQYF.

This chain links TRBV7-2 with TRBJ1-3; D remains ambiguous. The length of the CDR3 is 16 residues. V was trimmed by 5 bases and J by 4 bases, leaving 18 bases between them. Germline V lookup: CDR1 SGHTA, CDR2 FQGNSA. The CDR3 spells CASSPGPSLWGNTIYF. The CDR3 DNA reads TGTGCCAGCAGCCCCGGGCCTTCACTGTGGGGAAACACCATATATTTT. Filled out from reference TRBV7-2 and TRBJ1-3, the complete variable domain reads GAGVSQSPSNKVTEKGKDVELRCDPISGHTALYWYRQSLGQGLEFLIYFQGNSAPDKSGLPSDRFSAERTGGSVSTLTIQRTQQEDSAVYLCASSPGPSLWGNTIYFGEGSWLTVV.

This clonotype has ten or more counts. The V call is TRBV11-2, the J call TRBJ2-1, with no clear D. Germline values: CDR1 SGHAT, CDR2 FQNNGV. V was cut by 0 bases and J by 6 bases, with 6 bases left in between. The CDR3 runs to 13 residues. The CDR3 bases are TGTGCCAGCAGCTTAGATCTCCCCAATGAGCAGTTCTTC. Translating it yields CASSLDLPNEQFF.

The V and J genes are TRBV29-1 and TRBJ2-1; D gene unclear. The V and J ends lost 6 bases and 7 bases respectively, with 16 bases between them. CDR3 size: 13 residues. CDR1 is SQVTM, CDR2 ANQGSEA, per germline. The CDR3 region is CSVRAPLQNEQFF. The DNA for the CDR3 is TGCAGCGTACGGGCCCCCCTACAGAATGAGCAGTTCTTC.

This clonotype was seen many times. V and J are TRBV7-9 and TRBJ2-1; possibly TRBD1 for D (5 bases). The CDR3 length is 12 residues. The germline V gene has CDR1 SEHNR and CDR2 FQNEAQ (reference sequence). V was cut by 2 bases and J by 9 bases, with 8 bases left in between. CDR3 loop: CASSLWGSEQFF. CDR3 sequence (DNA): TGTGCCAGCAGCTTATGGGGCAGTGAGCAGTTCTTC.